The TCR beta chain described here comes from a study of blood T cell repertoires in COVID-19. Study at large: The United States, Italy and Spain supplied acute and convalescent COVID-19 samples.

Assay used: immunoSEQ multiplex PCR; TCRdb lists only in-frame clones, some missing. The profile shows 55,000 to 90,000 clones, more than 75% of them singletons. This clone appeared a few times. Per the germline V gene, CDR1 is SGHNT and CDR2 is YYREEE (reference sequence). The germline V and J ends were trimmed by 4 bases and 0 bases, with 13 bases remaining between them. The CDR3 extends over 15 amino acids. The origin of this receptor is a woman between 65 and 79 years old with acute or convalescent COVID-19. This chain links TRBV5-4 with TRBJ1-1, with D unclear. Sequences were obtained from peripheral blood. The CDR3 sequence is CASSPHLEVNTEAFF. The CDR3 DNA follows: TGTGCCAGCAGCCCCCACCTCGAGGTGAACACTGAAGCTTTCTTT.